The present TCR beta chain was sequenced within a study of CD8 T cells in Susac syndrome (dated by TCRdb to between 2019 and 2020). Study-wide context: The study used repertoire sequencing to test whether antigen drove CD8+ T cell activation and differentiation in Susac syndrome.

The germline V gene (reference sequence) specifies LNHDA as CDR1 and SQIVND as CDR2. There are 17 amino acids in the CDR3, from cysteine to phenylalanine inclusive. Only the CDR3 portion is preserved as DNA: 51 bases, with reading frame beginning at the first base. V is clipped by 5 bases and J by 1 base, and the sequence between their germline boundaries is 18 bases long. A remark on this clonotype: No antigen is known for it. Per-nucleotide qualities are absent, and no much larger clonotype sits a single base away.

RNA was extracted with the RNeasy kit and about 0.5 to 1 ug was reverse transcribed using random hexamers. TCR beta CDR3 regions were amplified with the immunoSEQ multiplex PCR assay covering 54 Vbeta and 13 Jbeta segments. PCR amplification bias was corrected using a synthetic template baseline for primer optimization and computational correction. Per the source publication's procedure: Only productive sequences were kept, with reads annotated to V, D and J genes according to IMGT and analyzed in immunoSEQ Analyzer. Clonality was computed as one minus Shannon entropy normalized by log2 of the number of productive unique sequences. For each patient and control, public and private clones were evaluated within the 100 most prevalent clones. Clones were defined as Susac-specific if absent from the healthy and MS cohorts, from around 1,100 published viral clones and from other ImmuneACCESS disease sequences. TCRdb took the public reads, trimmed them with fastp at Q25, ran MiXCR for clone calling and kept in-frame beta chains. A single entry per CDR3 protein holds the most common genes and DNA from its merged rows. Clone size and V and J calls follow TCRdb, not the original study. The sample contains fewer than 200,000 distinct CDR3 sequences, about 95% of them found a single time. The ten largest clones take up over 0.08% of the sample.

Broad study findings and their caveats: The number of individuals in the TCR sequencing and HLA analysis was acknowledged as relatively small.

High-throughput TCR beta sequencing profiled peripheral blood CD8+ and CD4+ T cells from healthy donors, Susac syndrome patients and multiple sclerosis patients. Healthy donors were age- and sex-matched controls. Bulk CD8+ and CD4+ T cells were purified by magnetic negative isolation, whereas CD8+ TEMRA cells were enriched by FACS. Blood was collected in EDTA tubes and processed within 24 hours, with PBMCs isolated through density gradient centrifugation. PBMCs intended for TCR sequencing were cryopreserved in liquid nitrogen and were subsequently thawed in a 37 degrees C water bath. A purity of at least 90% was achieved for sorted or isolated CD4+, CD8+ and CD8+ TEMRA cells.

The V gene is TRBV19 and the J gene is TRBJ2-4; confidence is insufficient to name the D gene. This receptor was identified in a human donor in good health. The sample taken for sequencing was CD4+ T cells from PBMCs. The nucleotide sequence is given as TGTGCCAGTAGTCTCGCCGCCGTCCCCGCGGCCAAAAACATTCAGTACTTC. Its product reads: CASSLAAVPAAKNIQYF.